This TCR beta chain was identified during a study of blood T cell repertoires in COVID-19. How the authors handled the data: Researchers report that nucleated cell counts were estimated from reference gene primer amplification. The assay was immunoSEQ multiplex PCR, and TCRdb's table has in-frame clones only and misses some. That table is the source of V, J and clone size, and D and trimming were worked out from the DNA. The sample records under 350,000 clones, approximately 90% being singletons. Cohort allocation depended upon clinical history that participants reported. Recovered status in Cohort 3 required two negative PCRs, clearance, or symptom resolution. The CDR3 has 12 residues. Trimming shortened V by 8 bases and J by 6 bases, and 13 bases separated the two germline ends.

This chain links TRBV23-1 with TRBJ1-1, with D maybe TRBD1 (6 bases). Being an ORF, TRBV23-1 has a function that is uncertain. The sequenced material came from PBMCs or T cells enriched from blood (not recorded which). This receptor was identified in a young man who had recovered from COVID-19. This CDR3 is CASPDRSAEAFF. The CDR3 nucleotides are TGCGCCAGCCCCGACAGGTCGGCTGAAGCTTTCTTT.